A single sample gave rise to the 22 T cell receptor beta chains below, sequenced in a study of human T cells and chemical hapten exposure. Time point: pre-sensitization, week 0. Stated treatment: therapeutic diphenylcyclopropenone sensitization with weekly scalp DPC. From the RACE reads, TCRdb called clonotypes with MiXCR, one entry per CDR3 protein. The table has more than 80,000 distinct CDR3 sequences, 11% seen once. The material sequenced was whole blood, taken in connection with sensitization to the hapten diphenylcyclopropenone (DPC). The receptors derive from a woman aged 60-75 years with alopecia areata. Some clones in this sample may be carry-over from other donors' samples.

V usage is TRBV20-1 and J usage is TRBJ1-5; 8 nucleotides line up with TRBD1. The V gene end was trimmed by 6 bases and the J gene end by 7 bases; junction bases not matched to a gene: 11. CDR3 length: 14 residues. CDR1 DFQATT and CDR2 SNEGSKA come from the germline V gene (reference sequence). CDR3 DNA: TGCAGTGCCATCGGACAGGGAAGGTGGCAGCCCCAGCATTTT. Amino acids: CSAIGQGRWQPQHF.

Points on this clonotype: A much larger clone is a single base away; this may be a read error. The chain combines TRBV10-1 with TRBJ1-4; D not resolved. Germline CDR1 WNHNN, CDR2 SYGVQD (reference sequence). This CDR3 spans 13 amino acids. The CDR3 coding sequence is TGCGCCAGCGGTGACCCGTGGGATGAAAAACTGTTTTTT. Translation gives CASGDPWDEKLFF.

There are many counts of this clonotype. This chain links TRBV5-1 with TRBJ2-5; D remains ambiguous. Germline CDR1 SGHRS, CDR2 YFSETQ. Trimming removed 4 bases from V and 0 bases from J, with 7 bases in between. The CDR3 spans 13 residues. CDR3 residues: CASSLVYQETQYF. The DNA of the CDR3 is TGCGCCAGCAGCCTGGTTTACCAAGAGACCCAGTACTTC.

The CDR3 is CASSQRGLAGWNEQFF. The CDR3 DNA sequence: TGTGCCAGCAGCCAGCGGGGACTAGCGGGGTGGAATGAGCAGTTCTTC. The J gene is TRBJ2-1, the V gene TRBV7-3, with 13 nucleotides matching TRBD2. Losses at the gene ends were 5 bases for V and 7 bases for J; bases not matched to a gene: 8. From germline, CDR1 is SGHTA and CDR2 FQGTGA. The length of the CDR3 is 16 residues.

This clonotype has only a few counts. It is likely a read error, because the conserved phenylalanine at the end of the CDR3 is missing. The limits of the CDR3 on the DNA are not certain, so only TCRdb's listed CDR3 is given. The gene calls are TRBV29-1 and TRBJ2-7; the table's D call TRBD1 went unverified against the DNA. The CDR3 spans 8 amino acids, including both terminal residues. From germline, CDR1 is SQVTM and CDR2 ANQGSEA. CDR3 loop: CSVEGPIT.

The sample holds one count of this clonotype. This chain connects TRBV11-2 to TRBJ2-7; D may be TRBD1 or TRBD2 (5 bases each). The CDR3 runs 14 residues. Per the germline V gene, CDR1 is SGHAT and CDR2 is FQNNGV. V was pared by 4 bases and J by 4 bases, with 14 bases between. CDR3 bases: TGTGCCAGCAGCTCCCGGGACGTGGGATACGAGCAGTACTTC. Translation: CASSSRDVGYEQYF.

In the case of this clonotype: Given a much more abundant clone one base away, this may be a read error. In nucleotides, the CDR3 is TGTGCCAGCAGGGGACAGGGATTGAACACTGAAGCTTTCTTT. It codes for CASRGQGLNTEAFF. The chain links TRBV6-4 to TRBJ1-1; 9 bases match TRBD1. The CDR3 sequence is 14 residues long. J gave up 0 bases and V 6 bases, and 2 bases lay outside the gene matches. Germline-derived CDR1 and CDR2 are MRHNA and SNTAGT.

The chain employs TRBV27 and TRBJ2-7, with TRBD2 identical over 8 bases. CDR3 size: 15 residues. The J segment lost 5 bases and the V segment lost 1 base, leaving 7 bases of the junction unmatched. Per the germline V gene, CDR1 is MNHEY and CDR2 is SMNVEV (reference sequence). DNA of the CDR3: TGTGCCAGCAGTTTATTATACGGGGGGGCGGACGAGCAGTACTTC. This codes for CASSLLYGGADEQYF.

In this sample, this clonotype turned up many times. V usage is TRBV12-3 or TRBV12-4 and J usage is TRBJ1-2, with D perhaps matching TRBD1 (5 bases). Trimming pared 8 bases from V and 4 bases from J, leaving 17 bases between. CDR3 length: 14 amino acids. The CDR3 loop is CASSKPLGLYGYTF. The DNA for the CDR3 is TGTGCCAGCTCGAAACCTCTGGGGCTCTATGGCTACACCTTC.

This clonotype was recorded at least ten times. The genes are TRBV28 and TRBJ2-7, with 9 bases aligning to TRBD1. Germline V gives CDR1 MDHEN, CDR2 SYDVKM. Losses at the gene ends were 6 bases for V and 5 bases for J; bases not matched to a gene: 5. The CDR3 runs 13 residues. CDR3 nucleotide sequence: TGTGCCAGCAGACAGGGGGCCGAGCACGAGCAGTACTTC. It codes for CASRQGAEHEQYF.

This clonotype was counted between two and nine times. The genes are TRBV9 and TRBJ1-2; no firm D call. This CDR3 comprises 13 residues. Germline values: CDR1 SGDLS, CDR2 YYNGEE. V lost 8 bases, J lost 3 bases, and 14 bases lay in between. Here the CDR3 DNA reads TGTGCCAGTACCCGTACAGTGGACTATGGCTACACCTTC. The encoded protein is CASTRTVDYGYTF. The full variable domain, completed using reference TRBV9 and TRBJ1-2, is DSGVTQTPKHLITATGQRVTLRCSPRSGDLSVYWYQQSLDQGLQFLIQYYNGEERAKGNILERFSAQQFPDLHSELNLSSLELGDSALYFCASTRTVDYGYTFGSGTRLTVV.

There are many counts of this clonotype. This chain links TRBV3-1 with TRBJ2-3, with D hard to call. CDR3 size: 13 residues. Trimming took off 4 bases at V and 1 base at J, with 6 bases between the two ends. Germline V gene data show CDR1 as LGHDT and CDR2 as YNNKEL (reference sequence). The CDR3 DNA is TGTGCCAGCAGCCCTACAGGCACAGATACGCAGTATTTT. It is translated as CASSPTGTDTQYF.

This clonotype was counted between two and nine times. The gene calls are TRBV18 and TRBJ2-3; D is ambiguous. CDR1 is KGHSH, CDR2 LQKENI, per germline. V was pared by 3 bases and J by 7 bases, with 11 bases between. The CDR3 is 13 amino acids. In DNA, the CDR3 is TGTGCCAGCTCACCTTCCGTTTCGAATACGCAGTATTTT. Protein product: CASSPSVSNTQYF.

There are a few counts of this clonotype. CDR3 DNA sequence: TGCAGCGTTGAAGATTGTCCAGGAGTGTCCAAGCAGCCCCAGCATTTT. As protein: CSVEDCPGVSKQPQHF. The chain employs TRBV29-1 and TRBJ1-5, with D uncertain. Germline V gene lookup returns CDR1 SQVTM and CDR2 ANQGSEA. The CDR3 is made up of 16 amino acids. Trimming shortened V by 0 bases and J by 7 bases, and 19 bases separated the two germline ends.

This clonotype was observed many times. J is TRBJ2-5 and V is TRBV7-9, with 9 bases matching TRBD1. CDR3 length equals 15 residues. The J segment lost 4 bases and the V segment lost 2 bases, leaving 5 bases of the junction unmatched. Germline values: CDR1 SEHNR, CDR2 FQNEAQ (reference sequence). The CDR3 protein is CASSLWTGVVETQYF. The CDR3 region has the DNA TGTGCCAGCAGCTTATGGACAGGGGTAGTAGAGACCCAGTACTTC.

This clonotype was picked up many times. This chain links TRBV7-3 with TRBJ2-1, with 9 bases aligning to TRBD1. Germline V gene lookup returns CDR1 SGHTA and CDR2 FQGTGA. This CDR3 is 18 amino acids long. V was pared by 1 base and J by 8 bases, with 15 bases of the junction left unmatched. Here the CDR3 DNA reads TGTGCCAGCAGCTTAAGTCCCGACAGGGGGGGTCCTATGGATGAGCAGTTCTTC. This sequence encodes CASSLSPDRGGPMDEQFF.

The chain is built from TRBV12-3 or TRBV12-4 and TRBJ1-4, with TRBD1 as a possible D gene (5 bases). This CDR3 region has 12 residues. Deletions cut 5 bases from V and 5 bases from J, with 6 bases between. The CDR3 coding sequence is TGTGCCAGCAGTCGACAGAATGAAAAACTGTTTTTT. This encodes CASSRQNEKLFF.

This clonotype has ten or more counts. This chain links TRBV20-1 with TRBJ1-3; weak D call: TRBD1 (5 bases). The V gene's germline CDR1 is DFQATT and CDR2 SNEGSKA (reference sequence). Trimming cost V 3 bases and J 0 bases, with 12 bases left between them. This CDR3 is built from 15 residues. CDR3 amino acids: CSARDGHLSGNTIYF. DNA of the CDR3: TGCAGTGCTAGGGATGGACATCTCTCTGGAAACACCATATATTTT.

This clonotype turned up a few times. The CDR3 DNA is TGTGCCAGCAGCTCTCAACAGGGGGACGACGGGGAGACCCAGTACTTC. Translated, it gives CASSSQQGDDGETQYF. V gene TRBV7-9 combines with J gene TRBJ2-5; 8 positions agree with TRBD1. Trimming cost V 4 bases and J 5 bases; bases outside gene matches: 12. The germline V gene has CDR1 SEHNR and CDR2 FQNEAQ (reference sequence). The length of the CDR3 is 16 residues.

This clonotype has just a few counts. This chain joins TRBV7-8 and TRBJ2-7; 8 positions agree with TRBD1. CDR1 is SGHVS and CDR2 is FQNEAQ in the germline V gene. The CDR3 runs 15 residues. The V segment lost 2 bases and the J segment 6 bases; nucleotides outside the gene matches: 9. CDR3 in amino acids: CASSLPDRAMVEQYF. The CDR3 region has the DNA TGTGCCAGCAGCTTACCGGACAGGGCCATGGTCGAGCAGTACTTC.

This clonotype came up many times. The chain links TRBV5-1 to TRBJ1-3, with TRBD1 identical over 10 bases. The germline V gene encodes CDR1 SGHRS and CDR2 YFSETQ. The CDR3 sequence is 15 residues long. V lost 7 bases and J lost 4; bases outside the gene matches: 8. The CDR3 DNA reads TGCGCCAGCCGGGGACAGGGGTTTGACGGAAACACCATATATTTT. The encoded protein is CASRGQGFDGNTIYF.

Notes on this clonotype: A clone one base away is much larger, so this may be a read error. The gene calls are TRBV25-1 and TRBJ1-2; 12 nucleotides align to TRBD1. V shed 2 bases, J shed 4 bases, and the junction held 2 bases outside the gene matches. There are 15 residues in the CDR3. CDR1 MGHDK and CDR2 SYGVNS come from the germline V gene. The DNA of the CDR3 is TGTGCCAGCAGTGAAGGGACAGGGGGCTTCTATGGCTACACCTTC. Amino acids: CASSEGTGGFYGYTF.